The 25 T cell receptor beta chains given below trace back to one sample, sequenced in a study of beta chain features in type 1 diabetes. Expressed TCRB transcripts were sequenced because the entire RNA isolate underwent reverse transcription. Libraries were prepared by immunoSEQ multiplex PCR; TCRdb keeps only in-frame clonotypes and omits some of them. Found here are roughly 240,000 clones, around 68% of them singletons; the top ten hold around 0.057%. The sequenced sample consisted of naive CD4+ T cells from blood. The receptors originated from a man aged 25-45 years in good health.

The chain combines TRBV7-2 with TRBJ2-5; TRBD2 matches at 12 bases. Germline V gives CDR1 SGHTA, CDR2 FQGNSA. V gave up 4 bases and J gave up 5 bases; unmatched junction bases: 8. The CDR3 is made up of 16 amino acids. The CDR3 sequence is CASSSRLAGAGETQYF. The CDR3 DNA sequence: TGTGCCAGCAGCTCGAGACTAGCGGGAGCGGGGGAGACCCAGTACTTC.

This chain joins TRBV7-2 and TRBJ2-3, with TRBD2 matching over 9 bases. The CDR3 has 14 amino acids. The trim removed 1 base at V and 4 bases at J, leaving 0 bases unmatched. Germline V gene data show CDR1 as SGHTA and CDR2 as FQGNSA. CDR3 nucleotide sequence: TGTGCCAGCAGCTTAGGACTAGCGGCAGATACGCAGTATTTT. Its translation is CASSLGLAADTQYF.

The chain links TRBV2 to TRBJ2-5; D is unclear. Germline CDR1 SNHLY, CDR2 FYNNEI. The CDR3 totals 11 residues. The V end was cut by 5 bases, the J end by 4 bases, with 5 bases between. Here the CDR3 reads CASSSGETQYF. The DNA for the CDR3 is TGTGCCAGCAGTTCGGGAGAGACCCAGTACTTC.

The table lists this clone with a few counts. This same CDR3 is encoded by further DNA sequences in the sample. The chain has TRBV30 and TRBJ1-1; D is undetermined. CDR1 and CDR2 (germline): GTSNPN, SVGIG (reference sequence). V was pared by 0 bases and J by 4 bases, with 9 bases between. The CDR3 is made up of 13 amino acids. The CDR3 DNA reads TGTGCCTGGAGTGTAGAAGGTGGCACTGAAGCTTTCTTT. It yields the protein CAWSVEGGTEAFF.

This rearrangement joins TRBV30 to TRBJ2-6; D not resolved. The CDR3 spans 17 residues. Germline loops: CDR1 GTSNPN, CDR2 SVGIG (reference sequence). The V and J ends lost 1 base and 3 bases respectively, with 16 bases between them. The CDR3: CAWSGLRSGYGANVLTF. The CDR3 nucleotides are TGTGCCTGGAGTGGCTTGAGGTCCGGTTATGGGGCCAACGTCCTGACTTTC.

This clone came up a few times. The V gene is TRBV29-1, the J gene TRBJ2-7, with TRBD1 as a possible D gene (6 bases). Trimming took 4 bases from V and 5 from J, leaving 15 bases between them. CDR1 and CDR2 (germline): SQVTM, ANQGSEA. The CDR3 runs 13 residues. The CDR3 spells CSVARTVRDEQYF. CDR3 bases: TGCAGCGTTGCCCGGACAGTTCGGGACGAGCAGTACTTC.

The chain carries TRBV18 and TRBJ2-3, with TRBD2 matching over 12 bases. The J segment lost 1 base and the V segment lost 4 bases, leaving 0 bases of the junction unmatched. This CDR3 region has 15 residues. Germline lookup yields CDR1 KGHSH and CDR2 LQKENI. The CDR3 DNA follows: TGTGCCAGCTCACGGACTAGCGGGGGCACAGATACGCAGTATTTT. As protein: CASSRTSGGTDTQYF.

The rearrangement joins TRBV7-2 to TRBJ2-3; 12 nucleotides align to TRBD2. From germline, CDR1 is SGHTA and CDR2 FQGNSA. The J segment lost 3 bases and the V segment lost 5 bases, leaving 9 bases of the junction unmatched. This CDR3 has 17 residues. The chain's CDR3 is CASSLRATSGRTDTQYF. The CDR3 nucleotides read TGTGCCAGCAGCCTCAGAGCGACTAGCGGGAGAACAGATACGCAGTATTTT.

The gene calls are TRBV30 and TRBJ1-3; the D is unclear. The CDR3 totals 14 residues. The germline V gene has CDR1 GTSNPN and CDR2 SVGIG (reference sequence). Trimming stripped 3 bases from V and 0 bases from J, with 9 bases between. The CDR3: CAWRDVRSGNTIYF. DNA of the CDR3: TGTGCCTGGAGAGACGTTCGCTCTGGAAACACCATATATTTT.

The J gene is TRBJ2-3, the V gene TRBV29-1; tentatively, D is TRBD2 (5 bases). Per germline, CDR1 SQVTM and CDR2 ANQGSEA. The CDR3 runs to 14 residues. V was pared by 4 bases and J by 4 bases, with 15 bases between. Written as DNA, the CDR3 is TGCAGCGTTGTCGTGCGGGCTGAGGCAGATACGCAGTATTTT. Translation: CSVVVRAEADTQYF.

In DNA form, the CDR3 reads TGTGCCAGCAGCTCCCGGACAGAAGAGACCCAGTACTTC. Its protein product is CASSSRTEETQYF. The rearrangement uses TRBV7-2 and TRBJ2-5, with D tentatively TRBD1 (6 bases). Trimming cost V 4 bases and J 3 bases, with 9 bases left between them. Germline CDR1 and CDR2: SGHTA and FQGNSA. This CDR3 is built from 13 residues.

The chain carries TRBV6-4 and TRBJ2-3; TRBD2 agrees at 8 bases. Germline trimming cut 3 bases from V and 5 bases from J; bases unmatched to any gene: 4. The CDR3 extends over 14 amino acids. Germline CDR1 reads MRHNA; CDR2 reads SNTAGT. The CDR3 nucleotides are TGTGCCAGCAGTGAACGGGGGGGCCGAGATACGCAGTATTTT. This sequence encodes CASSERGGRDTQYF.

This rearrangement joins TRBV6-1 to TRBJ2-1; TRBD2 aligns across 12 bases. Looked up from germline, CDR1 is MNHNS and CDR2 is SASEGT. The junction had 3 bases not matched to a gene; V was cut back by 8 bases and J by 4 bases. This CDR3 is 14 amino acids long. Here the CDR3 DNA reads TGTGCCAGCCGACTAGCGGGGGAGTACAATGAGCAGTTCTTC. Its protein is CASRLAGEYNEQFF.

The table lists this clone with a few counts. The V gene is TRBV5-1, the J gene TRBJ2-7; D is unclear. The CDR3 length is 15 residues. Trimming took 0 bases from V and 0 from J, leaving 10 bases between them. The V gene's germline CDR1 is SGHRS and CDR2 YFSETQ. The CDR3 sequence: CASSLGHSDSYEQYF. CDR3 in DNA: TGCGCCAGCAGCTTGGGACATTCGGACTCCTACGAGCAGTACTTC.

The CDR3 spells CASSDGGTSGINEQFF. CDR3 bases: TGTGCCAGCAGTGACGGCGGGACTAGCGGAATCAATGAGCAGTTCTTC. The rearrangement joins TRBV25-1 to TRBJ2-1; 11 bases match TRBD2. Germline-derived CDR1 and CDR2 are MGHDK and SYGVNS. The CDR3 loop spans 16 amino acids. V dropped 3 bases and J dropped 6; count of bases not matched to a gene: 7.

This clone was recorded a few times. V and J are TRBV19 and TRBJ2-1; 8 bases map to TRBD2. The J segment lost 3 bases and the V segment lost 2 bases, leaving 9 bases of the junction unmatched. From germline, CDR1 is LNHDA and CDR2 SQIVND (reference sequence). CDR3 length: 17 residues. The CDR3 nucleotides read TGTGCCAGTAGTATAAGATTGGGAACTAGCGGCTACAATGAGCAGTTCTTC. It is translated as CASSIRLGTSGYNEQFF.

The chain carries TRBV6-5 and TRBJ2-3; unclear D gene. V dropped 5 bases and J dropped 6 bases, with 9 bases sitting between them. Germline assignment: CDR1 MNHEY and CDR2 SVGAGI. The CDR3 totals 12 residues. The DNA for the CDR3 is TGTGCCAGCAGTAGCCTACTGGATACGCAGTATTTT. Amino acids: CASSSLLDTQYF.

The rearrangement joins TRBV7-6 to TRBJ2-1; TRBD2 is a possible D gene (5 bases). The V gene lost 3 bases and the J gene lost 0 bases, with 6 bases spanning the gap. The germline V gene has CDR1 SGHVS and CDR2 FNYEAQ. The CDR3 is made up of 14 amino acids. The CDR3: CASSFSDSYNEQFF. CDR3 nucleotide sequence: TGTGCCAGCAGCTTTAGCGACTCCTACAATGAGCAGTTCTTC.

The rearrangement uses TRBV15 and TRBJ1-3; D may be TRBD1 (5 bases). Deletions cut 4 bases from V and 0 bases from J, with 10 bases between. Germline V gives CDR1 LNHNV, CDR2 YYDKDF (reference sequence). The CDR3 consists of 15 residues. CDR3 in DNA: TGTGCCACCAGCATAGAGGGGAACTCTGGAAACACCATATATTTT. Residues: CATSIEGNSGNTIYF.

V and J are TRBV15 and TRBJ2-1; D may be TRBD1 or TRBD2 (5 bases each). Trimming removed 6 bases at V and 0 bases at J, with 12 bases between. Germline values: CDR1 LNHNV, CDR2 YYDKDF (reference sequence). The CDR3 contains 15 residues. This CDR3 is CATRTPGRSYNEQFF. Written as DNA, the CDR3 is TGTGCCACCAGAACGCCGGGACGCTCCTACAATGAGCAGTTCTTC.

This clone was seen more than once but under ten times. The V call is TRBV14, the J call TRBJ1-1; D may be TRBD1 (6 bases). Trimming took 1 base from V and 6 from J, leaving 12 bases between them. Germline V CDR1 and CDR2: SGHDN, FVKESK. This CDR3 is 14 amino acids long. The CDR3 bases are TGTGCCAGCAGCCAAGGGGTGGGGGCTGCTGAAGCTTTCTTT. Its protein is CASSQGVGAAEAFF.

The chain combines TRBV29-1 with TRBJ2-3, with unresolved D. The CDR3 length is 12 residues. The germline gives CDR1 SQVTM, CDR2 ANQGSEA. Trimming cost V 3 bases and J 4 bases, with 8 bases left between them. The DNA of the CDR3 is TGCAGCGTTGAGGGGAATTCAGATACGCAGTATTTT. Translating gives CSVEGNSDTQYF.

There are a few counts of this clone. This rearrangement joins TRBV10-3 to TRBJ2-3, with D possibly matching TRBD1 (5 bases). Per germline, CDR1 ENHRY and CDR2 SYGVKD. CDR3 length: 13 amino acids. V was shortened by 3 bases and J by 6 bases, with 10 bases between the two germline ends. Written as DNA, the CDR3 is TGTGCCATCAGTGAACAGGCAGTCGATACGCAGTATTTT. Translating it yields CAISEQAVDTQYF.

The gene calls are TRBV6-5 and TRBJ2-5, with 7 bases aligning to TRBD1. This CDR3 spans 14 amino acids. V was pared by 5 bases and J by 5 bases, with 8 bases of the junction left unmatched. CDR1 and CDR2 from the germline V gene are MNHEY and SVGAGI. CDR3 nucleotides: TGTGCCAGCAGTCGAGACAGGGTGGGGGAGACCCAGTACTTC. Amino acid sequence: CASSRDRVGETQYF.

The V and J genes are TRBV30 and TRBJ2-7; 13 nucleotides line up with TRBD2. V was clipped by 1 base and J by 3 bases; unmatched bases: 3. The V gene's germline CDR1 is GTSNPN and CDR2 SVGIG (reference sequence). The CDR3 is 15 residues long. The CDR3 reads CAWSDWTSGSYEQYF. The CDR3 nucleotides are TGTGCCTGGAGTGACTGGACTAGCGGGAGCTACGAGCAGTACTTC.